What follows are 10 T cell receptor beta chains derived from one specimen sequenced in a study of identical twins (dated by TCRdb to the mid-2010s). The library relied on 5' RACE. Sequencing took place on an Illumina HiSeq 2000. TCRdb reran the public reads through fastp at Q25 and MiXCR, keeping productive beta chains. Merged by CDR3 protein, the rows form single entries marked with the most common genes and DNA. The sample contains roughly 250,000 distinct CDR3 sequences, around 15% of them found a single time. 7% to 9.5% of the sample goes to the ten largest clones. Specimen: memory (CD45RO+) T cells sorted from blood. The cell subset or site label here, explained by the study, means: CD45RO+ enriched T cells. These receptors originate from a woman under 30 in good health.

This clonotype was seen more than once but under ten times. The CDR3 DNA reads TGTGCCAGCAGTACATTACCTGGAAATGAGCAGTTCTTC. Amino acids: CASSTLPGNEQFF. V usage is TRBV9 and J usage is TRBJ2-1; D is undetermined. In germline, CDR1 is SGDLS, CDR2 YYNGEE. The germline V and J ends were trimmed by 5 bases and 7 bases, with 13 bases remaining between them. CDR3 length: 13 residues.

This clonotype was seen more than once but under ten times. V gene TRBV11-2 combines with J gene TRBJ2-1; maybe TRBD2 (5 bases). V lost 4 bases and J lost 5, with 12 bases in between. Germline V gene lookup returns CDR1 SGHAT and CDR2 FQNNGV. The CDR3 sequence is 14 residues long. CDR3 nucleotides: TGTGCCAGCAGCTCCCTAGCAGTACACAATGAGCAGTTCTTC. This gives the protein CASSSLAVHNEQFF. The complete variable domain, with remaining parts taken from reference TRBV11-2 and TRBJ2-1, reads EAGVAQSPRYKIIEKRQSVAFWCNPISGHATLYWYQQILGQGPKLLIQFQNNGVVDDSQLPKDRFSAERLKGVDSTLKIQPAKLEDSAVYLCASSSLAVHNEQFFGPGTRLTVL.

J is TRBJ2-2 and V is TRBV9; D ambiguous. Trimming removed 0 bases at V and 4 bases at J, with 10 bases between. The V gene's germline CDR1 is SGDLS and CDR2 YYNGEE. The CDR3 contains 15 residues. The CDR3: CASSVDHRLTGELFF. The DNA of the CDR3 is TGTGCCAGCAGCGTAGACCATCGGCTCACCGGGGAGCTGTTTTTT.

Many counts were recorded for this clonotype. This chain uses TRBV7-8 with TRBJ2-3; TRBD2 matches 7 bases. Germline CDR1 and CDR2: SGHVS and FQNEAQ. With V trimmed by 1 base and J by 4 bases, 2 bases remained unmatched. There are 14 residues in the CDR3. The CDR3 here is CASSLDTSADTQYF. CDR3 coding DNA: TGTGCCAGCAGCTTAGATACTAGCGCAGATACGCAGTATTTT.

The CDR3: CASSSYPGLANTDTQYF. In DNA form, the CDR3 reads TGTGCCAGCAGCAGTTACCCGGGACTAGCCAACACAGATACGCAGTATTTT. The chain uses TRBV21-1 and TRBJ2-3; TRBD2, the D gene given by the table, was not confirmed from the DNA. TRBV21-1 is a documented pseudogene. The CDR3 is 17 amino acids.

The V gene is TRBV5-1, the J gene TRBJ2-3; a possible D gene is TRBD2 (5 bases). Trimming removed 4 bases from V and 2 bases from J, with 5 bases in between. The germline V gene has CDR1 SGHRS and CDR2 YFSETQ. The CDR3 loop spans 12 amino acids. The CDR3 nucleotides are TGCGCCAGCAGCGGACTCACAGATACGCAGTATTTT. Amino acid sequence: CASSGLTDTQYF.

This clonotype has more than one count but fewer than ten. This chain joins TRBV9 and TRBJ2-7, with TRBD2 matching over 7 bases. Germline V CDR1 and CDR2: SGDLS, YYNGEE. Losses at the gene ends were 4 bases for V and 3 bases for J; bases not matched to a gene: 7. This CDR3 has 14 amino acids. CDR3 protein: CASSRAGLIYEQYF. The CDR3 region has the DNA TGTGCCAGCAGCCGAGCGGGACTTATCTACGAGCAGTACTTC.

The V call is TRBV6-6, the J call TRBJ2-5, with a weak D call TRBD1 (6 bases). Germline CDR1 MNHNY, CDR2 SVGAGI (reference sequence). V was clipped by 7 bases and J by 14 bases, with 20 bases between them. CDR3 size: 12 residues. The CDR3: CASKDSRGLLYF. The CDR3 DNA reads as TGTGCCAGCAAGGACAGTCGAGGGTTGTTATACTTC.

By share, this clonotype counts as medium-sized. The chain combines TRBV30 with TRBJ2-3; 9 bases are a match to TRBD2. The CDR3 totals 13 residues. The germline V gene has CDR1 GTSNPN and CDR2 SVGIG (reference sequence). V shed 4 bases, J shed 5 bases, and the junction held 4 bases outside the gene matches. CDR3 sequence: CAWTGTSRDTQYF. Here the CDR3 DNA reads TGTGCCTGGACAGGGACTAGCCGAGATACGCAGTATTTT.

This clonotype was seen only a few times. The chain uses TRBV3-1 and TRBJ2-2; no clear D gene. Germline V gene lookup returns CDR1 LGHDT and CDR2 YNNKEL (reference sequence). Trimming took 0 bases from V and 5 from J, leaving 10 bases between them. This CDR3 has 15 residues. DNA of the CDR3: TGTGCCAGCAGCCAAGATCCGGGCCGGACCGGGGAGCTGTTTTTT. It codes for CASSQDPGRTGELFF.